This T cell receptor beta chain emerged from a study of CD8 T cells in ankylosing spondylitis. V was pared by 4 bases and J by 0 bases, with 10 bases of the junction left unmatched. The CDR3 sequence is 17 residues long. Germline CDR1 SGHNT, CDR2 YYREEE (reference sequence). The TCR beta libraries were generated through quantitative 5'-RACE incorporating molecular barcodes. From the 5' RACE reads, TCRdb called clonotypes with MiXCR, one entry per CDR3 protein. The data hold approximately 150,000 distinct CDR3 sequences, with roughly 31% observed a single time. This clonotype was recorded many times. The antigen remains undetermined. Study results and limitations: Apparently characteristic of ankylosing spondylitis blood was a TCR beta motif (about 8 highly homologous variants). Reactive arthritis synovial fluid and blood previously showed some of these motif variants. Disease-linked clones had a CD8+ phenotype and relatively low frequency in peripheral blood.

The source is a male donor with ankylosing spondylitis. The sample was synovial fluid, either unsorted or a sorted T cell fraction (not recorded which). This chain joins TRBV5-4 and TRBJ2-1; 7 bases map to TRBD2. The CDR3 DNA reads TGTGCCAGCAGCACCCCGGGACTATTGAGCTCCTACAATGAGCAGTTCTTC. This encodes CASSTPGLLSSYNEQFF. Drawing the rest from reference TRBV5-4 and TRBJ2-1, the complete variable domain is ETGVTQSPTHLIKTRGQQVTLRCSSQSGHNTVSWYQQALGQGPQFIFQYYREEENGRGNFPPRFSGLQFPNYSSELNVNALELDDSALYLCASSTPGLLSSYNEQFFGPGTRLTVL.